Listed below are T cell receptor beta chains from one sample, sequenced in a study of B cell selection in AIRE deficiency. Repertoires were generated with immunoSEQ multiplex PCR, while TCRdb's copy carries only in-frame clones and drops some. The sample consists of about 25,000 clones, nearly 97% of them appearing once. Material for sequencing was CD4+CD127+ conventional T cells sorted from PBMCs. The receptor source for this set is a human donor in good health. Both conserved end residues are part of each CDR3. D genes are given only for firm matches. Size is omitted from some rows. Given values are once, few, many or a class for expanded clones.

v_call: TRBV6-4
d_call: TRBD1
clone_size: -
j_call: TRBJ2-7
cdr3_aa: CASSLTGGKAAEQYF
cdr3_nt: TGTGCCAGCAGCCTTACAGGGGGAAAGGCCGCCGAGCAGTACTTC

v_call: TRBV9
d_call: TRBD2
clone_size: once
j_call: TRBJ2-3
cdr3_aa: CASSAGTSGNRDTQYF
cdr3_nt: TGTGCCAGCAGCGCGGGGACTAGCGGGAATAGGGATACGCAGTATTTT

v_call: TRBV11-1
d_call: TRBD2
clone_size: -
j_call: TRBJ2-1
cdr3_aa: CASSLVAGEWYNEQFF
cdr3_nt: TGTGCCAGCAGCTTAGTAGCGGGAGAATGGTACAATGAGCAGTTCTTC

v_call: TRBV6-1
d_call: -
clone_size: -
j_call: TRBJ1-5
cdr3_aa: CASIGGTQPQHF
cdr3_nt: TGTGCCAGCATAGGCGGGACACAGCCCCAGCATTTT

v_call: TRBV6-6
d_call: -
clone_size: -
j_call: TRBJ1-6
cdr3_aa: CASSRDGFYNSPLHF
cdr3_nt: TGTGCCAGCAGCCGGGACGGGTTCTATAATTCACCCCTCCACTTT

v_call: TRBV7-3
d_call: -
clone_size: -
j_call: TRBJ2-2
cdr3_aa: CASSLRRVAGELFF
cdr3_nt: TGTGCCAGCAGCTTACGCAGGGTCGCCGGGGAGCTGTTTTTT

v_call: TRBV4-2
d_call: TRBD2
clone_size: -
j_call: TRBJ2-7
cdr3_aa: CASSQVGSGGTREQYF
cdr3_nt: TGTGCCAGCAGCCAAGTAGGGTCGGGGGGTACGAGAGAGCAGTACTTC

v_call: TRBV2
d_call: TRBD1
clone_size: once
j_call: TRBJ1-2
cdr3_aa: CAGRDRGYTNYGYTF
cdr3_nt: TGTGCCGGCAGGGACAGGGGCTATACTAACTATGGCTACACCTTC

v_call: TRBV19
d_call: TRBD2
clone_size: -
j_call: TRBJ2-3
cdr3_aa: CASSMRREAFTDTQYF
cdr3_nt: TGTGCCAGTAGTATGAGACGGGAGGCTTTCACAGATACGCAGTATTTT

v_call: TRBV5-1
d_call: TRBD1
clone_size: -
j_call: TRBJ2-7
cdr3_aa: CASSLGSPGQGGYEQYF
cdr3_nt: TGCGCCAGCAGCTTGGGGAGCCCGGGACAGGGTGGGTACGAGCAGTACTTC

v_call: TRBV5-6
d_call: -
clone_size: -
j_call: TRBJ2-6
cdr3_aa: CASSFWGSGANVLTF
cdr3_nt: TGTGCCAGCAGCTTCTGGGGCTCTGGGGCCAACGTCCTGACTTTC

v_call: TRBV7-6
d_call: -
clone_size: -
j_call: TRBJ2-7
cdr3_aa: CASRRDRRDYYEQYF
cdr3_nt: TGTGCCAGCAGACGGGACCGGCGGGATTACTACGAGCAGTACTTC

v_call: TRBV4-2
d_call: -
clone_size: -
j_call: TRBJ1-3
cdr3_aa: CASSHPTVSGNTIYF
cdr3_nt: TGTGCCAGCAGCCACCCGACAGTCTCTGGAAACACCATATATTTT

v_call: TRBV25-1
d_call: TRBD1
clone_size: -
j_call: TRBJ1-4
cdr3_aa: CASREDDRGDEKLFF
cdr3_nt: TGTGCCAGCAGGGAGGACGACAGGGGAGATGAAAAACTGTTTTTT

v_call: TRBV28
d_call: -
clone_size: -
j_call: TRBJ2-2
cdr3_aa: CASMSNTGELFF
cdr3_nt: TGTGCCAGCATGTCGAACACCGGGGAGCTGTTTTTT

v_call: TRBV30
d_call: -
clone_size: -
j_call: TRBJ2-3
cdr3_aa: CAWSVLSTDTQYF
cdr3_nt: TGTGCCTGGAGTGTACTGTCGACAGATACGCAGTATTTT

v_call: TRBV9
d_call: TRBD1
clone_size: -
j_call: TRBJ2-7
cdr3_aa: CASSVGQGDYEQYF
cdr3_nt: TGTGCCAGCAGCGTGGGACAGGGAGACTACGAGCAGTACTTC

v_call: TRBV5-1
d_call: TRBD1
clone_size: -
j_call: TRBJ2-2
cdr3_aa: CASSRETGVTGELFF
cdr3_nt: TGCGCCAGCAGCAGAGAGACAGGGGTCACCGGGGAGCTGTTTTTT

v_call: TRBV9
d_call: -
clone_size: -
j_call: TRBJ2-1
cdr3_aa: CASSVAGGNEQFF
cdr3_nt: TGTGCCAGCAGCGTAGCTGGAGGGAATGAGCAGTTCTTC

v_call: TRBV19
d_call: -
clone_size: -
j_call: TRBJ1-3
cdr3_aa: CASSVPGGGGTGNTIYF
cdr3_nt: TGTGCCAGTAGTGTTCCTGGCGGAGGGGGAACTGGAAACACCATATATTTT

v_call: TRBV11-3
d_call: -
clone_size: -
j_call: TRBJ2-1
cdr3_aa: CASSLVSLPDNEQFF
cdr3_nt: TGTGCCAGCAGCTTAGTTAGTCTCCCCGACAATGAGCAGTTCTTC

v_call: TRBV5-1
d_call: -
clone_size: -
j_call: TRBJ1-6
cdr3_aa: CASSLATDSPLHF
cdr3_nt: TGCGCCAGCAGCTTGGCCACGGATTCACCCCTCCACTTT

v_call: TRBV6-1
d_call: -
clone_size: -
j_call: TRBJ1-3
cdr3_aa: CASSVGWGVGTIYF
cdr3_nt: TGTGCCAGCAGTGTCGGCTGGGGGGTAGGCACCATATATTTT

v_call: TRBV21-1
d_call: -
clone_size: -
j_call: TRBJ1-2
cdr3_aa: CASSPNGYTF
cdr3_nt: TGTGCCAGCAGTCCAAATGGCTACACCTTC

v_call: TRBV27
d_call: -
clone_size: -
j_call: TRBJ2-3
cdr3_aa: CASSLLLTHTDTQYF
cdr3_nt: TGTGCCAGCAGTTTATTGCTAACCCACACAGATACGCAGTATTTT

v_call: TRBV2
d_call: -
clone_size: -
j_call: TRBJ1-2
cdr3_aa: CASSEMALLVGYTF
cdr3_nt: TGTGCCAGCAGTGAAATGGCACTCCTGGTTGGCTACACCTTC

v_call: TRBV7-2
d_call: TRBD1
clone_size: few
j_call: TRBJ2-7
cdr3_aa: CASSPRTGGSEQYF
cdr3_nt: TGTGCCAGCAGCCCAAGGACAGGGGGCTCCGAGCAGTACTTC

v_call: TRBV5-4
d_call: -
clone_size: -
j_call: TRBJ2-5
cdr3_aa: CASSLEKTQYF
cdr3_nt: TGTGCCAGCAGCTTGGAAAAGACCCAGTACTTC

v_call: TRBV11-2
d_call: -
clone_size: -
j_call: TRBJ2-7
cdr3_aa: CASSPVLRKQYF
cdr3_nt: TGTGCCAGCAGCCCTGTCCTCAGGAAGCAGTACTTC

v_call: TRBV19
d_call: -
clone_size: -
j_call: TRBJ2-5
cdr3_aa: CASSKLTQETQYF
cdr3_nt: TGTGCCAGTAGTAAACTAACCCAAGAGACCCAGTACTTC

v_call: TRBV7-2
d_call: -
clone_size: -
j_call: TRBJ2-7
cdr3_aa: CASSRGPSYEQYF
cdr3_nt: TGTGCCAGCAGCCGTGGGCCCTCCTACGAGCAGTACTTC

v_call: TRBV5-1
d_call: -
clone_size: -
j_call: TRBJ2-7
cdr3_aa: CASSPAGILGEQYF
cdr3_nt: TGCGCCAGCAGCCCAGCCGGGATTTTAGGCGAGCAGTACTTC

v_call: TRBV11-1
d_call: -
clone_size: -
j_call: TRBJ1-1
cdr3_aa: CASSPRQSLLLTWEAFF
cdr3_nt: TGTGCCAGCAGCCCCCGACAAAGCCTTCTACTGACGTGGGAAGCTTTCTTT

v_call: TRBV29-1
d_call: -
clone_size: -
j_call: TRBJ1-1
cdr3_aa: CSVVGRHTEAFF
cdr3_nt: TGCAGCGTTGTGGGCCGGCACACTGAAGCTTTCTTT

v_call: TRBV6-5
d_call: TRBD1
clone_size: -
j_call: TRBJ2-3
cdr3_aa: CASSFRQGSTDTQYF
cdr3_nt: TGTGCCAGCAGTTTCCGACAGGGAAGCACAGATACGCAGTATTTT

v_call: TRBV29-1
d_call: -
clone_size: few
j_call: TRBJ2-7
cdr3_aa: CSVEDGTNYEQYF
cdr3_nt: TGCAGCGTTGAAGACGGGACGAACTACGAGCAGTACTTC

v_call: TRBV10-1
d_call: TRBD1
clone_size: once
j_call: TRBJ1-1
cdr3_aa: CAKGTGSMNTEAFF
cdr3_nt: TGCGCCAAAGGGACAGGCTCCATGAACACTGAAGCTTTCTTT

v_call: TRBV25-1
d_call: TRBD2
clone_size: -
j_call: TRBJ2-1
cdr3_aa: CASSDPSFAGGSYNEQFF
cdr3_nt: TGTGCCAGCAGTGACCCCTCCTTCGCGGGGGGATCCTACAATGAGCAGTTCTTC

v_call: TRBV6-4
d_call: TRBD1
clone_size: -
j_call: TRBJ1-2
cdr3_aa: CASSDSRGQTKYTF
cdr3_nt: TGTGCCAGCAGTGACTCGAGGGGACAGACGAAATACACCTTC

v_call: TRBV18
d_call: TRBD1
clone_size: -
j_call: TRBJ2-3
cdr3_aa: CASSPGTGPDTQYF
cdr3_nt: TGTGCCAGCTCTCCCGGGACAGGGCCAGATACGCAGTATTTT

v_call: TRBV5-6
d_call: -
clone_size: -
j_call: TRBJ2-1
cdr3_aa: CASRPGLSNEQFF
cdr3_nt: TGTGCCAGCAGACCGGGACTCTCCAATGAGCAGTTCTTC

v_call: TRBV19
d_call: -
clone_size: -
j_call: TRBJ1-4
cdr3_aa: CASSISPARDEKLFF
cdr3_nt: TGTGCCAGTAGTATATCTCCCGCCCGAGATGAAAAACTGTTTTTT

v_call: TRBV7-8
d_call: TRBD2
clone_size: -
j_call: TRBJ2-2
cdr3_aa: CASSLISSGHTGELFF
cdr3_nt: TGTGCCAGCAGCCTGATATCTAGCGGACACACCGGGGAGCTGTTTTTT

v_call: TRBV10-3
d_call: TRBD2
clone_size: -
j_call: TRBJ2-1
cdr3_aa: CATRDSGGYNEQFF
cdr3_nt: TGTGCCACAAGGGACAGCGGGGGGTACAATGAGCAGTTCTTC

v_call: TRBV5-1
d_call: TRBD2
clone_size: -
j_call: TRBJ2-1
cdr3_aa: CASSLIAGTKDEQFF
cdr3_nt: TGCGCCAGCAGCTTGATAGCGGGGACTAAGGATGAGCAGTTCTTC